The T cell receptor (beta chain) described here comes from a study of blood T cell repertoires in COVID-19. As originally analysed: Nucleated cell number was recorded as an estimate derived from reference gene primer amplification. TCRdb keeps only in-frame clones here, not all; method: immunoSEQ multiplex PCR. The D gene and trimming were derived from the DNA, and the V and J assignments and clone size from that table. The sample holds about 260,000 clones, less than 90% seen once. Germline lookup yields CDR1 SGHKS and CDR2 YYEKEE (reference sequence). The CDR3 runs 15 residues. Trimming shortened V by 0 bases and J by 2 bases, and 9 bases separated the two germline ends.

Sequenced: peripheral blood. V gene TRBV5-5 combines with J gene TRBJ1-5; D is possibly TRBD1 (6 bases). The TCR was taken from a man younger than 45 with active or convalescent COVID-19. The DNA of the CDR3 is TGTGCCAGCAGCTTGGACAGGGTCGGCAATCAGCCCCAGCATTTT. Translation: CASSLDRVGNQPQHF.